This TCR beta chain comes out of a study of graft-versus-host responses after intestinal transplantation. Repertoires were generated with immunoSEQ multiplex PCR, while TCRdb's copy carries only in-frame clones and drops some. The sample includes about 94,000 clones, 91% of them seen just once. The germline V gene encodes CDR1 SGHVS and CDR2 FNYEAQ. With V trimmed by 2 bases and J by 8 bases, 8 bases remained unmatched. The CDR3 totals 15 residues. Concerning this clone itself: Its antigen is as yet unknown.

The sequence came from a human donor who received an intestinal transplant. The chain has TRBV7-6 and TRBJ1-4; 7 bases match TRBD1. The sample was unstimulated CD8+ T cells sorted from spleen or lymph node cells, taken before intestinal transplant. In DNA, the CDR3 is TGTGCCAGCAGCTTAATAAGGGGGCCGCGGGAAAAACTGTTTTTT. Residues: CASSLIRGPREKLFF.